Listed below are T cell receptor beta chains from one sample, sequenced in a study of cytomegalovirus exposure and HLA in healthy donors. Data came from immunoSEQ multiplex PCR; TCRdb stores just in-frame clones and leaves some out. Of some 200,000 clones listed, roughly 83% are singletons. The sample comprised PBMCs. The origin of the receptors is a girl aged 10 to 17 in good health and CMV-seronegative. CDR3s include the opening cysteine and the closing phenylalanine or tryptophan. Fields, in order: clone size, V gene, D gene, J gene, CDR3 DNA, CDR3 protein. A D gene is named only where the DNA matches it firmly. The size field is filled for only some rows; it gives once, few, many or a size class.

size: NA
V: TRBV29-1
D: NA
J: TRBJ2-1
DNA: TGCAGCGTTGAAGCTAAGCTCAATGAGCAGTTCTTC
CDR3: CSVEAKLNEQFF

size: NA
V: TRBV29-1
D: TRBD2
J: TRBJ2-2
DNA: TGCAGCGTTGTGCGGGGGGACACCGGGGAGCTGTTTTTT
CDR3: CSVVRGDTGELFF

size: NA
V: TRBV29-1
D: TRBD1
J: TRBJ1-5
DNA: TGCAGCGTTGTGGTCGGACAGGGTTTTGGTAGCAATCAGCCCCAGCATTTT
CDR3: CSVVVGQGFGSNQPQHF

size: NA
V: TRBV18
D: TRBD1
J: TRBJ1-4
DNA: TGTGCCAGCTCACCAGGGACAGGGGACGAAAAACTGTTTTTT
CDR3: CASSPGTGDEKLFF

size: NA
V: TRBV7-2
D: NA
J: TRBJ2-3
DNA: TGTGCCAGCAGCCCCAGGATTAGCACAGATACGCAGTATTTT
CDR3: CASSPRISTDTQYF

size: NA
V: TRBV28
D: TRBD1
J: TRBJ2-7
DNA: TGTGCCAGCGCCAAAACCGGGACAGGGAGGGAGCAGTACTTC
CDR3: CASAKTGTGREQYF

size: NA
V: TRBV5-1
D: TRBD2
J: TRBJ2-2
DNA: TGCGCCAGCGGGAGGGGTGAACACGGGGAGCTGTTTTTT
CDR3: CASGRGEHGELFF

size: NA
V: TRBV27
D: NA
J: TRBJ2-1
DNA: TGTGCCAGCAGTTTCGGGCTGGGGACAAACAATGAGCAGTTCTTC
CDR3: CASSFGLGTNNEQFF

size: NA
V: TRBV7-9
D: NA
J: TRBJ2-1
DNA: TGTGCCAGCAGCTCGCCAACAGGGAGGGGGAGCGGCAATGAGCAGTTCTTC
CDR3: CASSSPTGRGSGNEQFF

size: NA
V: TRBV9
D: TRBD2
J: TRBJ2-1
DNA: TGTGCCAGCAGCGTTGAAAAAGGAGCGGGAGAATGGGGCAATGAGCAGTTCTTC
CDR3: CASSVEKGAGEWGNEQFF

size: NA
V: TRBV6-5
D: TRBD2
J: TRBJ2-7
DNA: TGTGCCAGCAGTTCCCGCGTAGCGGGGGTACGGGACGAGCAGTACTTC
CDR3: CASSSRVAGVRDEQYF

size: NA
V: TRBV7-9
D: NA
J: TRBJ2-7
DNA: TGTGCCAGCAGCTTAGTAGCGGTTGGGCCGATCTACGAGCAGTACTTC
CDR3: CASSLVAVGPIYEQYF

size: NA
V: TRBV9
D: TRBD2
J: TRBJ2-3
DNA: TGTGCCAGCAGCGTAGCCGGGGGGGCCGCAGATACGCAGTATTTT
CDR3: CASSVAGGAADTQYF

size: NA
V: TRBV18
D: TRBD2
J: TRBJ2-7
DNA: TGTGCCAGCTCCGGCCTTGGCGGGAGTAACGAGCAGTACTTC
CDR3: CASSGLGGSNEQYF

size: NA
V: TRBV30
D: NA
J: TRBJ1-2
DNA: TGTGCCTGGAGGGGAGGGGTTTCGGCAGGCGGCTACACCTTC
CDR3: CAWRGGVSAGGYTF

size: NA
V: TRBV30
D: TRBD2
J: TRBJ2-3
DNA: TGTGCCTGGAGTGTCGGACTAGCGGGAATAGATACGCAGTATTTT
CDR3: CAWSVGLAGIDTQYF

size: once
V: TRBV15
D: NA
J: TRBJ2-3
DNA: TGTGCCACCAGCAGTTCAGGAGGAGATACGCAGTATTTT
CDR3: CATSSSGGDTQYF

size: NA
V: TRBV27
D: TRBD2
J: TRBJ2-1
DNA: TGTGCCAGCTCCCCTAGCGGGAGATTAGGTGAGCAGTTCTTC
CDR3: CASSPSGRLGEQFF

size: NA
V: TRBV5-8
D: TRBD1
J: TRBJ1-6
DNA: TGTGCCAGCTATCGGGACAGGGTAGCTTCACCCCTCCACTTT
CDR3: CASYRDRVASPLHF

size: NA
V: TRBV28
D: TRBD1
J: TRBJ1-5
DNA: TGTGCCAGCAGACCGGGACAGGTGAACAATCAGCCCCAGCATTTT
CDR3: CASRPGQVNNQPQHF

size: NA
V: TRBV10-3
D: TRBD1
J: TRBJ2-3
DNA: TGTGCCATCCGATCCGGGACAGGTACAGATACGCAGTATTTT
CDR3: CAIRSGTGTDTQYF

size: NA
V: TRBV15
D: NA
J: TRBJ2-1
DNA: TGTGCCACCAGCAGAGCAATGAGCTCCTACAATGAGCAGTTCTTC
CDR3: CATSRAMSSYNEQFF

size: few
V: TRBV29-1
D: NA
J: TRBJ2-1
DNA: TGCAGCGTCCCTCAGGTCAGGGGTCAGTTCTTC
CDR3: CSVPQVRGQFF

size: NA
V: TRBV7-2
D: NA
J: TRBJ2-5
DNA: TGTGCCAGCAGCCGCGGAGGCAGGGGTAGCGAGACCCAGTACTTC
CDR3: CASSRGGRGSETQYF

size: NA
V: TRBV18
D: NA
J: TRBJ1-2
DNA: TGTGCCAGCTCACCTTCGGACACTCGTGGCTACACCTTC
CDR3: CASSPSDTRGYTF

size: NA
V: TRBV28
D: TRBD2
J: TRBJ2-1
DNA: TGTGCCAGCAGTTTTTTTTCTAGCGGGATGTACAATGAGCAGTTCTTC
CDR3: CASSFFSSGMYNEQFF

size: few
V: TRBV2
D: NA
J: TRBJ1-1
DNA: TGTGCCAGCAGTCCTGGACTACAAGCTTTCTTT
CDR3: CASSPGLQAFF

size: many
V: TRBV4-3
D: TRBD1
J: TRBJ1-1
DNA: TGCGCCAGCAGCCCGGGACAGGGAGTCACTGAAGCTTTCTTT
CDR3: CASSPGQGVTEAFF

size: once
V: TRBV7-2
D: TRBD1
J: TRBJ2-7
DNA: TGTGCCAGCAGCTTACTCTTGATCCGGGACAGGGGTAGCGAGCAGTACTTC
CDR3: CASSLLLIRDRGSEQYF

size: once
V: TRBV30
D: TRBD1
J: TRBJ1-1
DNA: TGTGCCTGGAGCCGGACAGGGGGCCCTGAAGCTTTCTTT
CDR3: CAWSRTGGPEAFF

size: NA
V: TRBV5-8
D: NA
J: TRBJ2-3
DNA: TGTGCCAGCCCCTCCGGACTGCGGGTGGGCACAGATACGCAGTATTTT
CDR3: CASPSGLRVGTDTQYF

size: NA
V: TRBV9
D: TRBD2
J: TRBJ2-1
DNA: TGTGCCAGCAGGGGGACTAGCGGGAAGGATGAGCAGTTCTTC
CDR3: CASRGTSGKDEQFF

size: NA
V: TRBV7-3
D: TRBD2
J: TRBJ2-3
DNA: TGTGCCAGCAGCTTACAGACTAGCGGGAGTCTCGATACGCAGTATTTT
CDR3: CASSLQTSGSLDTQYF

size: NA
V: TRBV5-1
D: TRBD1
J: TRBJ2-5
DNA: TGCGCCAGCAGCACGGGACAGGGCAAACAAGAGACCCAGTACTTC
CDR3: CASSTGQGKQETQYF

size: NA
V: TRBV18
D: TRBD1
J: TRBJ1-5
DNA: TGTGCCAGCTCACCGGACAGGGGGCGAGTCCAGCATTTT
CDR3: CASSPDRGRVQHF